One and the same sample provided the 17 T cell receptor beta chains below, sequenced in a study of blood T cell repertoires in COVID-19. Assay: immunoSEQ multiplex PCR; the TCRdb copy retains only in-frame clones and omits some. The repertoire has roughly 260,000 clones, over 75% of them found once; the top ten carry under 2.5%. The sample was peripheral blood. The receptors stem from a woman aged 45-65 years with acute or convalescent COVID-19.

This clone was detected only a few times. The rearrangement links TRBV18 to TRBJ2-1; 7 positions agree with TRBD1. Per the germline V gene, CDR1 is KGHSH and CDR2 is LQKENI. V trimming: 6 bases; J trimming: 5 bases; junction bases outside the gene matches: 10. This CDR3 has 15 residues. The CDR3 sequence: CASSPRTGPNNEQFF. In nucleotides, the CDR3 is TGTGCCAGCTCCCCCAGGACAGGACCTAACAATGAGCAGTTCTTC.

The rearrangement joins TRBV3-1 (or the pseudogene TRBV3-2) to TRBJ2-3, with D perhaps matching TRBD2 (5 bases). Deletions cut 2 bases from V and 6 bases from J, with 9 bases between. The germline gives CDR1 LGHDT, CDR2 YNNKEL (reference sequence). The CDR3 length is 13 residues. CDR3 nucleotide sequence: TGTGCCAGCAGCCAAAGCGGACCGGATACGCAGTATTTT. Its translation: CASSQSGPDTQYF.

The chain recombines TRBV19 with TRBJ1-5; 7 bases map to TRBD1. Unmatched junction bases numbered 5, after V lost 3 bases and J lost 3 bases. The CDR3 contains 15 residues. CDR1 and CDR2 (germline): LNHDA, SQIVND (reference sequence). DNA for the CDR3: TGTGCCAGTAGTATTAGACAGGGCCCCAATCAGCCCCAGCATTTT. Protein: CASSIRQGPNQPQHF.

This clone was picked up one time. The rearrangement joins TRBV29-1 to TRBJ2-5; 7 bases align to TRBD2. V was pared by 1 base and J by 1 base, with 3 bases of the junction left unmatched. CDR1 is SQVTM, CDR2 ANQGSEA, per germline. This CDR3 region has 14 residues. The CDR3 sequence is CSVEGLAAQETQYF. The CDR3 coding sequence is TGCAGCGTTGAAGGGCTAGCGGCCCAAGAGACCCAGTACTTC.

The rearrangement links TRBV4-3 to TRBJ1-4, with D possibly TRBD1 on 6 matching bases. The CDR3 length is 16 residues. Germline CDR1 reads LGHNA; CDR2 reads YSLEER. V lost 4 bases to trimming and J lost 2 bases, with 14 bases between them. The CDR3 protein is CASSRNGQTTNEKLFF. In nucleotides, the CDR3 is TGCGCCAGCAGCCGAAACGGACAGACGACTAATGAAAAACTGTTTTTT.

The chain recombines TRBV2 with TRBJ2-1; 15 positions agree with TRBD2. Germline trimming cut 0 bases from V and 8 bases from J; bases unmatched to any gene: 8. The CDR3 loop spans 18 amino acids. Germline V gene sequence: CDR1 SNHLY, CDR2 FYNNEI. CDR3 loop: CASSEAPGLAGGGDEQFF. The CDR3 bases are TGTGCCAGCAGTGAAGCACCGGGACTAGCGGGAGGTGGCGATGAGCAGTTCTTC.

V gene TRBV29-1 combines with J gene TRBJ2-7, with a tentative D call TRBD1 (6 bases). Trimming removed 1 base at V and 1 base at J, with 20 bases between. Germline lookup yields CDR1 SQVTM and CDR2 ANQGSEA. The CDR3 spans 17 residues. CDR3 in amino acids: CSVEAGDLLDKSYEQYF. In nucleotides, the CDR3 is TGCAGCGTTGAAGCAGGGGACCTTCTCGACAAATCCTACGAGCAGTACTTC.

J is TRBJ2-5 and V is TRBV30; 8 bases line up with TRBD1. The CDR3 runs 14 residues. In germline, CDR1 is GTSNPN, CDR2 SVGIG (reference sequence). V was clipped by 3 bases and J by 1 base; unmatched bases: 4. DNA of the CDR3: TGTGCCTGGAGCAGAGGGACAGGCCAAGAGACCCAGTACTTC. This gives the protein CAWSRGTGQETQYF.

The V call is TRBV5-4, the J call TRBJ2-3, with 11 bases identical to TRBD2. This CDR3 is 16 amino acids long. CDR1 is SGHNT and CDR2 is YYREEE in the germline V gene (reference sequence). J was trimmed by 1 base and V by 1 base; bases with no gene match: 2. In nucleotides, the CDR3 is TGTGCCAGCAGCTTGATACTAGCGGGAGGCACAGATACGCAGTATTTT. As protein: CASSLILAGGTDTQYF.

The genes are TRBV27 and TRBJ2-3; D unresolved. Germline V lookup: CDR1 MNHEY, CDR2 SMNVEV (reference sequence). V lost 5 bases, J lost 5 bases, and 8 bases lay in between. The CDR3 runs to 12 residues. CDR3 bases: TGTGCCAGCAGTGACCCGGGAGATACGCAGTATTTT. Its protein is CASSDPGDTQYF.

This clone is a singleton in its sample. V usage is TRBV6-1 and J usage is TRBJ2-1; 10 bases agree with TRBD2. The trim removed 2 bases at V and 4 bases at J, leaving 5 bases unmatched. This CDR3 is 16 amino acids long. Germline CDR1 is MNHNS and CDR2 is SASEGT. The CDR3 DNA reads TGTGCCAGCAGTGAATCGGCTAGCGGGGGATACAATGAGCAGTTCTTC. Its protein product is CASSESASGGYNEQFF.

This chain joins TRBV27 and TRBJ2-3, with TRBD2 as a possible D gene (5 bases). CDR1 and CDR2 (germline): MNHEY, SMNVEV (reference sequence). The CDR3 has 16 amino acids. V lost 5 bases and J 1 base, leaving 16 bases between the germline ends. The CDR3 reads CASSGGGAVGTDTQYF. In nucleotides, the CDR3 is TGTGCCAGCAGTGGAGGTGGCGCCGTCGGCACAGATACGCAGTATTTT.

The chain uses TRBV10-3 and TRBJ1-4; 7 bases align to TRBD1. The germline gives CDR1 ENHRY, CDR2 SYGVKD. V gave up 2 bases and J gave up 5 bases; unmatched junction bases: 8. This CDR3 is built from 16 residues. DNA of the CDR3: TGTGCCATCAGTGAGGGATTTACAGGGGAGAATGAAAAACTGTTTTTT. Its translation: CAISEGFTGENEKLFF.

The CDR3 DNA reads TGTGCCAGCAGTTACCCCGTGACAGGGGGTAGAGAGACCCAGTACTTC. It yields the protein CASSYPVTGGRETQYF. This chain uses TRBV6-2 or TRBV6-3 with TRBJ2-5; 9 bases map to TRBD1. There are 16 residues in the CDR3. Trimming removed 2 bases from V and 4 bases from J; junction bases left unmatched: 8. CDR1 is MNHEY, CDR2 SVGEGT, per germline.

The sample holds one count of this clone. V usage is TRBV28 and J usage is TRBJ2-7, with D tentatively TRBD1 (5 bases). CDR1 and CDR2 (germline): MDHEN, SYDVKM. CDR3 length: 11 residues. V was clipped by 6 bases and J by 4 bases, with 7 bases between them. This CDR3 is CASSPGYEQYF. In DNA form, the CDR3 reads TGTGCCAGCAGCCCAGGGTACGAGCAGTACTTC.

The chain uses TRBV4-1 and TRBJ1-2; tentatively, D is TRBD1 (6 bases). In germline, CDR1 is MGHRA, CDR2 YSYEKL. V lost 4 bases and J lost 0, with 21 bases in between. There are 18 residues in the CDR3. The DNA of the CDR3 is TGCGCCAGCAGCCCCATTCCCCACAGGGAGGGGACTAACTATGGCTACACCTTC. It yields the protein CASSPIPHREGTNYGYTF.

The chain has TRBV2 and TRBJ1-1; D gene unclear. The V gene's germline CDR1 is SNHLY and CDR2 FYNNEI. V lost 0 bases and J lost 0, with 8 bases in between. This CDR3 is 15 amino acids long. The CDR3 protein is CASSEAEALNTEAFF. The CDR3, as DNA: TGTGCCAGCAGTGAAGCGGAGGCCCTGAACACTGAAGCTTTCTTT.